Shown below are 30 T cell receptor beta chains from a single sample sequenced in a study of cytomegalovirus exposure and HLA in healthy donors. A multiplex PCR was run with 60 Vbeta primers and 13 Jbeta primers. Clones were sequenced by immunoSEQ multiplex PCR, and TCRdb holds only the in-frame ones, with some missing. Of roughly 67,000 clones in the sample, about three quarters were seen once. The sample taken for sequencing was PBMCs. These receptors originate from a man aged 40-49 years in good health and CMV-seronegative.

The CDR3 DNA sequence: TGCACCAGCAGCCAAGACAGGGGATTCACTGAAGCTTTCTTT. It translates to CTSSQDRGFTEAFF. The V gene is TRBV1, the J gene TRBJ1-1; the table's D call, TRBD1, has no DNA check behind it. TRBV1 is deemed a pseudogene. There are 14 residues in the CDR3.

The V and J genes are TRBV10-3 and TRBJ2-3; 16 bases align to TRBD2. J gave up 4 bases and V 6 bases, and 7 bases lay outside the gene matches. CDR1 is ENHRY, CDR2 SYGVKD, per germline. The CDR3 runs to 17 residues. The CDR3 DNA is TGTGCCATCAGCCCCGGGACTAGCGGGAGGGGCGCAGATACGCAGTATTTT. The encoded protein is CAISPGTSGRGADTQYF.

The gene calls are TRBV18 and TRBJ2-2, with 8 positions matching TRBD1. This CDR3 contains 15 residues. Germline CDR1 reads KGHSH; CDR2 reads LQKENI. Trimming took 3 bases from V and 6 from J; bases not matched to a gene: 6. The CDR3 DNA follows: TGTGCCAGCTCACCGGGGACAGGTCTAGCCGGGGAGCTGTTTTTT. The encoded protein is CASSPGTGLAGELFF.

This chain uses TRBV5-4 with TRBJ2-1, with 13 bases fitting TRBD2. The germline V gene has CDR1 SGHNT and CDR2 YYREEE (reference sequence). The CDR3 contains 16 residues. The junction had 9 bases not matched to a gene; V was cut back by 4 bases and J by 8 bases. In DNA, the CDR3 is TGTGCCAGCAGCCCAGGACTAGCGGGGGCCTTGGATGAGCAGTTCTTC. Encoded protein: CASSPGLAGALDEQFF.

This clone was detected a few times. The chain combines TRBV11-1 with TRBJ1-6; 9 bases match TRBD1. V lost 5 bases, J lost 8 bases, and 4 bases stayed unmatched. Per the germline V gene, CDR1 is SGHAT and CDR2 is FQDESV (reference sequence). The CDR3 spans 14 residues. CDR3 region: CASSRQGGYSPLHF. CDR3 coding DNA: TGTGCCAGCAGCCGACAGGGGGGCTATTCACCCCTCCACTTT.

The V gene is TRBV7-2, the J gene TRBJ1-2; 8 bases agree with TRBD1. Germline-derived CDR1 and CDR2 are SGHTA and FQGNSA. CDR3 size: 13 residues. With V trimmed by 5 bases and J by 7 bases, 6 bases remained unmatched. The CDR3 DNA is TGTGCCAGCAGCCCCAGGGGGCGCGGTGGCTACACCTTC. As protein: CASSPRGRGGYTF.

The chain has TRBV6-5 and TRBJ1-2; TRBD1 matches at 8 bases. The length of the CDR3 is 14 residues. The V gene end was trimmed by 6 bases and the J gene end by 8 bases; junction bases not matched to a gene: 11. The germline V gene has CDR1 MNHEY and CDR2 SVGAGI. DNA of the CDR3: TGTGCCAGCAGCTACCTGGGGCAGGGGGCAGGCTACACCTTC. As protein: CASSYLGQGAGYTF.

The chain employs TRBV18 and TRBJ1-2; possibly TRBD1 for D (6 bases). The CDR3 consists of 17 residues. CDR1 and CDR2 (germline): KGHSH, LQKENI. The V end lost 0 bases, the J end lost 1 base, and 15 bases lay between the germline ends. CDR3 amino acids: CASSPPSTLGGNYGYTF. The DNA for the CDR3 is TGTGCCAGCTCACCACCCTCTACATTAGGGGGTAACTATGGCTACACCTTC.

This clone was seen just once. The V gene is TRBV5-1, the J gene TRBJ1-2; a weak D match, TRBD1 (6 bases). The CDR3 is made up of 13 amino acids. V shed 1 base and J shed 6 bases, with 10 bases lying between them. Germline assignment: CDR1 SGHRS and CDR2 YFSETQ. The CDR3 bases are TGCGCCAGCAGCTTGAGGACAGTCGATGGCTACACCTTC. Translating it yields CASSLRTVDGYTF.

There are a few counts of this clone. V usage is TRBV7-2 and J usage is TRBJ2-2; D is unclear. With 1 base removed from V and 0 bases from J, the gap between germline ends came to 3 bases. Germline V gene sequence: CDR1 SGHTA, CDR2 FQGNSA. This CDR3 has 14 amino acids. CDR3 residues: CASSLEPNTGELFF. In nucleotides, the CDR3 is TGTGCCAGCAGCTTAGAGCCGAACACCGGGGAGCTGTTTTTT.

The rearrangement uses TRBV10-1 and TRBJ2-3; 8 bases agree with TRBD2. Trimming at V came to 3 bases and at J to 5 bases, leaving 4 bases not matched to a gene. The germline CDR1 and CDR2 sequences are WNHNN and SYGVQD (reference sequence). The CDR3 length is 14 residues. CDR3 in amino acids: CASSEGLAGDTQYF. The CDR3 DNA reads as TGCGCCAGCAGTGAAGGTCTAGCGGGAGATACGCAGTATTTT.

As for this clone: One end of the junction varies from germline; a read error may be responsible. The V call is TRBV7-9, the J call TRBJ2-2; 7 positions match TRBD1. This CDR3 spans 16 amino acids. CDR1 is SEHNR, CDR2 FQNEAQ, per germline (reference sequence). CDR3 nucleotides: TGTTCCAGCAGCATGGGACAGCTTGTCCGCACCGGGGAGCTGTTTTTT. Translation: CSSSMGQLVRTGELFF.

The CDR3, as DNA: TGTGCCATCAGTGAGTCGCCTAGCGGGAGGTACGAGCAGTACTTC. Its protein is CAISESPSGRYEQYF. The chain employs TRBV10-3 and TRBJ2-7; 11 positions agree with TRBD2. Germline lookup yields CDR1 ENHRY and CDR2 SYGVKD. There are 15 residues in the CDR3. Trimming took 0 bases from V and 4 from J; bases not matched to a gene: 2.

The J gene is TRBJ1-1, the V gene TRBV11-2; D possibly corresponds to TRBD1 (6 bases). Trimming took off 5 bases at V and 1 base at J, with 11 bases between the two ends. The CDR3 length is 14 residues. Per germline, CDR1 SGHAT and CDR2 FQNNGV. The CDR3 region has the DNA TGTGCCAGCAGCCGCCGGGACAAGAACACTGAAGCTTTCTTT. Encoded protein: CASSRRDKNTEAFF.

This sequence joins TRBV6-6 and TRBJ1-5; D is perhaps TRBD1 (6 bases). The CDR3 covers 16 residues. Germline lookup yields CDR1 MNHNY and CDR2 SVGAGI (reference sequence). The V gene lost 4 bases and the J gene lost 0 bases, with 13 bases spanning the gap. CDR3: CASSSRGLDSNQPQHF. The CDR3 nucleotides are TGTGCCAGCAGTTCCAGGGGCCTAGATAGCAATCAGCCCCAGCATTTT.

This chain uses TRBV5-4 with TRBJ2-5, with 11 nucleotides matching TRBD2. The J call could be wrong; TRBJ2-7 is a better fit for the DNA end. The CDR3 covers 14 residues. Germline CDR1 SGHNT, CDR2 YYREEE (reference sequence). The CDR3 nucleotides are TGTGCCAGCAGCGAGGGACTAGCGGTCTACGAGCAGTACTTC. Translating gives CASSEGLAVYEQYF.

The chain combines TRBV5-1 with TRBJ1-3; D is possibly TRBD1 (6 bases). Trimming cost V 0 bases and J 3 bases, with 10 bases left between them. The CDR3 length is 15 residues. The V gene's germline CDR1 is SGHRS and CDR2 YFSETQ. This CDR3 reads CASSLDTGSGNTIYF. The DNA of the CDR3 is TGCGCCAGCAGCTTGGATACAGGGAGTGGAAACACCATATATTTT.

This chain links TRBV14 with TRBJ1-2, with 7 bases identical to TRBD1. With 6 bases clipped from V and 0 bases from J, the junction kept 4 bases outside the gene matches. This CDR3 region has 14 residues. The germline V gene encodes CDR1 SGHDN and CDR2 FVKESK. CDR3 sequence reads: CASRPQGTNYGYTF. CDR3 nucleotides: TGTGCCAGCAGGCCACAGGGGACTAACTATGGCTACACCTTC.

This clone has only a few counts. The chain links TRBV10-3 to TRBJ1-1; perhaps TRBD1 as D (6 bases). The CDR3 covers 13 residues. Trimming took 3 bases from V and 1 from J, leaving 6 bases between them. The germline gives CDR1 ENHRY, CDR2 SYGVKD. The CDR3 protein is CAISEQGNTEAFF. CDR3 coding DNA: TGTGCCATCAGTGAACAGGGGAACACTGAAGCTTTCTTT.

The chain has TRBV5-1 and TRBJ2-1, with TRBD1 matching 12 bases. Germline-derived CDR1 and CDR2 are SGHRS and YFSETQ. V dropped 4 bases and J dropped 11; count of bases not matched to a gene: 13. This CDR3 contains 16 residues. CDR3 nucleotides: TGCGCCAGCAGCACTCAGGGACAGGGGGCTTCGGTGAAGCAGTTCTTC. Its translation is CASSTQGQGASVKQFF.

The chain joins TRBV7-8 to TRBJ1-1, with TRBD1 identical over 8 bases. The CDR3 has 15 residues. J gave up 6 bases and V 1 base, and 7 bases lay outside the gene matches. Germline values: CDR1 SGHVS, CDR2 FQNEAQ. CDR3 protein: CASSLGAGGKSEAFF. As DNA, the CDR3 is TGTGCCAGCAGCTTAGGAGCAGGGGGCAAGTCTGAAGCTTTCTTT.

The chain uses TRBV5-4 and TRBJ2-1; 9 bases line up with TRBD2. Germline-derived CDR1 and CDR2 are SGHNT and YYREEE (reference sequence). This CDR3 is built from 15 residues. The junction had 9 bases not matched to a gene; V was cut back by 3 bases and J by 8 bases. The CDR3 protein is CASSSRGRANDEQFF. In DNA form, the CDR3 reads TGTGCCAGCAGCTCGCGCGGGAGGGCCAACGATGAGCAGTTCTTC.

This sequence joins TRBV19 and TRBJ1-5; no firm D call. This CDR3 region has 14 residues. The germline V gene encodes CDR1 LNHDA and CDR2 SQIVND (reference sequence). Deletions cut 9 bases from V and 4 bases from J, with 16 bases between. The CDR3 sequence is CASRVGGFNQPQHF. CDR3 nucleotides: TGTGCCAGCCGGGTTGGCGGATTTAATCAGCCCCAGCATTTT. The entire variable domain, with the rest obtained from reference TRBV19 and TRBJ1-5, is as follows: DGGITQSPKYLFRKEGQNVTLSCEQNLNHDAMYWYRQDPGQGLRLIYYSQIVNDFQKGDIAEGYSVSREKKESFPLTVTSAQKNPTAFYLCASRVGGFNQPQHFGDGTRLSIL.

The rearrangement links TRBV7-2 to TRBJ2-5; 12 bases map to TRBD2. The J call is doubtful: the DNA matches TRBJ2-7 better. The CDR3 sequence is 15 residues long. Germline CDR1 SGHTA, CDR2 FQGNSA. CDR3 DNA sequence: TGTGCCAGCAGCTTACTAGCGGGAGGGCCTTACGAGCAGTACTTC. Translated, it gives CASSLLAGGPYEQYF.

The table lists this clone with a count of one. This chain joins TRBV5-1 and TRBJ2-1, with no clear D. The CDR3 covers 14 residues. With 5 bases removed from V and 5 bases from J, the gap between germline ends came to 14 bases. Germline assignment: CDR1 SGHRS and CDR2 YFSETQ. The CDR3 spells CASSPPTTNNEQFF. CDR3 DNA sequence: TGCGCCAGCAGTCCCCCGACAACAAACAATGAGCAGTTCTTC.

The V gene is TRBV13, the J gene TRBJ2-2; no reliable D call. V was trimmed by 5 bases and J by 7 bases, leaving 17 bases between them. The CDR3 has 15 amino acids. Germline V gene sequence: CDR1 PRHDT, CDR2 FYEKMQ (reference sequence). The CDR3 bases are TGTGCCAGCAGCGCGCGTAGGCGGTTAAGCGGGGAGCTGTTTTTT. Translation: CASSARRRLSGELFF.

This clone was found a few times. An end of the junction does not agree with germline; a read error may underlie this. The J gene is TRBJ2-3, the V gene TRBV7-9; 8 nucleotides align to TRBD2. The CDR3 totals 17 residues. Germline assignment: CDR1 SEHNR and CDR2 FQNEAQ (reference sequence). The CDR3 DNA sequence: TGTTCCAGCAGCCCACCTCAAGGGCGGGAGGAAGGGGATACGCAGTATTTT. Its protein is CSSSPPQGREEGDTQYF.

The chain joins TRBV7-2 to TRBJ2-7; possible D gene TRBD1, 5 bases. The CDR3 has 14 residues. Trimming left V 2 bases short and J 7 bases short, with 15 bases between. In germline, CDR1 is SGHTA, CDR2 FQGNSA. The CDR3 DNA is TGTGCCAGCAGCTTAAGTCGACAGTTCGGGGAGCAGTACTTC. Its protein product is CASSLSRQFGEQYF.

The rearrangement joins TRBV6-1 to TRBJ1-4; D perhaps matches TRBD1 (6 bases). The CDR3 is 14 amino acids. CDR1 and CDR2 (germline): MNHNS, SASEGT. V was cut by 4 bases and J by 8 bases, with 14 bases left in between. CDR3 region: CASSVDRTTEKLFF. CDR3 DNA sequence: TGTGCCAGCAGTGTAGACAGGACCACCGAAAAACTGTTTTTT.

This clone was counted a few times. The genes are TRBV11-2 and TRBJ2-7; TRBD2 might be the D (5 bases). Deletions cut 4 bases from V and 4 bases from J, with 20 bases between. The CDR3 has 16 residues. From germline, CDR1 is SGHAT and CDR2 FQNNGV. CDR3 protein: CASSSTPRGRWYEQYF. CDR3 sequence (DNA): TGTGCCAGCAGCTCTACCCCCCGGGGTCGATGGTACGAGCAGTACTTC.